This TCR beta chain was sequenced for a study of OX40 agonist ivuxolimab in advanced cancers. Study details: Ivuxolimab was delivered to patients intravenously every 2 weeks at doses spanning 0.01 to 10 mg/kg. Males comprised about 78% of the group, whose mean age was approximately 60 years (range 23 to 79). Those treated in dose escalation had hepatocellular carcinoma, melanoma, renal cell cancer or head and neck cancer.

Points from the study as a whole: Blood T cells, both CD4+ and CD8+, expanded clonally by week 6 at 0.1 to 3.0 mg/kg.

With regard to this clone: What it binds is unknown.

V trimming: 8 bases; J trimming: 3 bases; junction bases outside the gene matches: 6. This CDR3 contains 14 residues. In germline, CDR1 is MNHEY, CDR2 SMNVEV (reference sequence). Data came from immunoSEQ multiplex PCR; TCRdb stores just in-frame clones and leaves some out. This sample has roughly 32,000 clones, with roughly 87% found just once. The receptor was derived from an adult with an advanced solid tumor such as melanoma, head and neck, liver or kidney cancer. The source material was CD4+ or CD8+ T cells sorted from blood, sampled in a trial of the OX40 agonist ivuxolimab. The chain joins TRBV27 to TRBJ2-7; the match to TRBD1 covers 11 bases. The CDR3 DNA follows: TGTGCCAGCTCCCCCGGGACAGGGGGCTACGAGCAGTACTTC. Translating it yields CASSPGTGGYEQYF.